The clone carrying this TCR beta chain was counted a single time. The entry originates in a study of OX40 agonist ivuxolimab in advanced cancers. Study-wide context: Ivuxolimab doses were 0.01, 0.1, 0.3, 1.5, 3 or 10 mg/kg every 2 weeks. Cancers in dose escalation were hepatocellular, melanoma, renal cell and head and neck.

With V trimmed by 4 bases and J by 1 base, 6 bases remained unmatched. CDR1 and CDR2 (germline): SGHTA, FQGNSA. This CDR3 region has 16 residues. The sampling schedule covered blood at baseline, cycle 4 day 1, and cycle 7 day 1. The data were produced by immunoSEQ multiplex PCR, yet TCRdb's version contains in-frame clones alone and is incomplete. This table has tens of thousands of clones, roughly 80% appearing once. This chain links TRBV7-2 with TRBJ2-2; the match to TRBD1 covers 7 bases. The sequence came from an adult with an advanced solid tumor such as melanoma, head and neck, liver or kidney cancer. The source material was CD4+ or CD8+ T cells sorted from blood, sampled in a trial of the OX40 agonist ivuxolimab. The CDR3 bases are TGTGCCAGCAGCTCCTCCGGGACAGTGAACACCGGGGAGCTGTTTTTT. Encoded protein: CASSSSGTVNTGELFF.